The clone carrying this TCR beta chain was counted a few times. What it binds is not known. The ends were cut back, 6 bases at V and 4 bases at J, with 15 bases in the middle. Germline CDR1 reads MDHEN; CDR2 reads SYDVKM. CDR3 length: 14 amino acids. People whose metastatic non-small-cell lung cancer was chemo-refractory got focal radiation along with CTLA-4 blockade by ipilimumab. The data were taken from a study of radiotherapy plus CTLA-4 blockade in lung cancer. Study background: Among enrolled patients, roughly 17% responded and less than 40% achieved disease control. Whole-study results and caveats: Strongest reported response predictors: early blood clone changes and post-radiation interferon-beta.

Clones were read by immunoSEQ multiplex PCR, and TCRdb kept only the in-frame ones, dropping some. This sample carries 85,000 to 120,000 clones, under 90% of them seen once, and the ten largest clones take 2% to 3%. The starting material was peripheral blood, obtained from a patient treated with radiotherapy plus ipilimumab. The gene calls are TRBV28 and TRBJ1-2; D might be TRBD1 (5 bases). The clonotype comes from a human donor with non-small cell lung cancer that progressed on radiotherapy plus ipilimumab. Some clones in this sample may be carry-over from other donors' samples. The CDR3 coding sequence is TGTGCCAGCAGCCCTATGGGGACGGCCTATGGCTACACCTTC. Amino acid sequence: CASSPMGTAYGYTF.